The 4 T cell receptor beta chains reported below all come from one sample, sequenced in a study of response to subunit inactivated influenza vaccine. From the RT-PCR reads, TCRdb called clonotypes with MiXCR, one entry per CDR3 protein. The data hold roughly 780,000 distinct CDR3 sequences, with about 18% observed a single time. The specimen comprised PBMCs from blood, sampled 5 days after vaccination. The receptors were gathered from a man aged 45-60 years who received an inactivated influenza vaccine.

The CDR3 DNA is TGTGCCAGCAGTTACTCGGGACAGGGCAGCTCCTACGAGCAGTACTTC. Translating gives CASSYSGQGSSYEQYF. This chain uses TRBV6-5 with TRBJ2-7; TRBD1 agrees at 9 bases. CDR3 length: 16 residues. V shed 0 bases and J 0 bases; nucleotides not matched to a gene: 3. The germline gives CDR1 MNHEY, CDR2 SVGAGI.

The rearrangement joins TRBV7-2 to TRBJ2-1; D is perhaps TRBD2 (5 bases). The germline CDR1 and CDR2 sequences are SGHTA and FQGNSA. The CDR3 has 15 amino acids. V shed 2 bases and J shed 5 bases, with 13 bases lying between them. CDR3 sequence: CASSLMAGEHNEQFF. CDR3 nucleotide sequence: TGTGCCAGCAGCTTAATGGCCGGGGAACACAATGAGCAGTTCTTC.

This chain's CDR3 is CASSVGAQKDGYTF. Here the CDR3 DNA reads TGTGCCAGCAGCGTAGGGGCCCAGAAAGACGGCTACACCTTC. The chain couples TRBV9 to TRBJ1-2; D is undetermined. This CDR3 comprises 14 residues. Trimming shortened V by 0 bases and J by 8 bases, and 14 bases separated the two germline ends. Germline assignment: CDR1 SGDLS and CDR2 YYNGEE.

V and J are TRBV4-2 and TRBJ1-2, with a tentative D call TRBD1 (6 bases). The CDR3 extends over 17 amino acids. CDR1 and CDR2 (germline): LGHNA, YNFKEQ. Trimming took off 0 bases at V and 3 bases at J, with 17 bases between the two ends. The chain's CDR3 is CASSQDSGGHRDYGYTF. The CDR3 nucleotides are TGTGCCAGCAGCCAAGATTCTGGCGGGCACAGGGACTATGGCTACACCTTC.